A single sample is the source of the 11 T cell receptor beta chains below, sequenced in a study of CXCR3-negative and CXCR3-positive naive CD8 T cells. Study-level results: A higher hydrophobicity marked the TRB CDR3s of CXCR3-positive naive cells versus CXCR3-negative naive cells.

5' RACE that incorporated UMI labels was used to prepare the TRB cDNA libraries. TCRdb re-called the 5' RACE reads and gives one entry per CDR3 protein, without DNA. The specimen's table records around 120,000 distinct CDR3 sequences. These receptors are not linked to any known antigen. The specimen sequenced was naive CXCR3+ CD8+ T cells from blood. Subset meaning: CD45RO-CCR7+CD27+CD95- naive CD8+ T cells expressing CXCR3 (TNR3+). The receptor source for this set is a human donor in good health. Some clones in this sample may be carry-over from other donors' samples.

The V and J genes are TRBV11-1 and TRBJ1-1; the TCRdb call, TRBD1, lacks DNA for checking. Germline CDR1 reads SGHAT; CDR2 reads FQDESV (reference sequence). This CDR3 spans 13 amino acids. The CDR3: CASSHSGATEAFF.

This chain uses TRBV7-9 with TRBJ2-5; TCRdb lists TRBD2, though no DNA is available to test this call. The CDR3 sequence is 14 residues long. Germline loops: CDR1 SEHNR, CDR2 FQNEAQ (reference sequence). CDR3 sequence: CASSPLLAQETQYF.

This chain joins TRBV27 and TRBJ2-7; no DNA is available, so the TRBD2 call from TCRdb remains unchecked. Germline CDR1 and CDR2: MNHEY and SMNVEV (reference sequence). The CDR3 has 13 residues. The chain's CDR3 is CASIVPTSYEQYF.

The chain employs TRBV28 and TRBJ2-1; absent DNA, TCRdb's TRBD2 call cannot be checked. Germline lookup yields CDR1 MDHEN and CDR2 SYDVKM. There are 16 residues in the CDR3. The CDR3 loop is CASSLPSRTSYNEQFF.

Here the CDR3 reads CASSLGQGGHQPQHF. The gene calls are TRBV13 and TRBJ1-5. Germline CDR1 is PRHDT and CDR2 is FYEKMQ (reference sequence). This CDR3 has 15 amino acids.

The gene calls are TRBV7-2 and TRBJ2-1; TCRdb selects TRBD1, and the lack of DNA leaves this call unchecked. Germline V gives CDR1 SGHTA, CDR2 FQGNSA. The CDR3 has 15 residues. CDR3 protein: CASSNGGTSYNEQFF.

The rearrangement uses TRBV10-3 and TRBJ2-1; TCRdb selects TRBD1, and the lack of DNA leaves this call unchecked. CDR1 and CDR2 from the germline V gene are ENHRY and SYGVKD. The CDR3 runs to 13 residues. The CDR3 region is CATRPLDYNEQFF.

The chain joins TRBV21-1 to TRBJ1-5; as DNA is missing, the TRBD1 call by TCRdb cannot be tested. TRBV21-1 is marked as a pseudogene. The CDR3 is made up of 18 amino acids. The CDR3 loop is CANLLGQPTSNSNQPQHF.

The chain recombines TRBV27 with TRBJ2-1; the D call of TRBD2 rests on TCRdb alone, since no DNA is present to check it. From germline, CDR1 is MNHEY and CDR2 SMNVEV (reference sequence). The CDR3 contains 16 residues. The CDR3 here is CASSFVSGRAGNEQFF.

This chain links TRBV27 with TRBJ2-7; the D call from TCRdb, TRBD1, cannot be confirmed without DNA. Germline loops: CDR1 MNHEY, CDR2 SMNVEV (reference sequence). The CDR3 spans 15 residues. The CDR3 here is CASSPKQGRDYEQYF.

The V and J genes are TRBV7-3 and TRBJ2-1; TCRdb gives TRBD1 as the D gene, but with no DNA this cannot be confirmed. Germline loops: CDR1 SGHTA, CDR2 FQGTGA. The CDR3 is 13 amino acids. The CDR3 sequence: CASNNGGTDEQFF.